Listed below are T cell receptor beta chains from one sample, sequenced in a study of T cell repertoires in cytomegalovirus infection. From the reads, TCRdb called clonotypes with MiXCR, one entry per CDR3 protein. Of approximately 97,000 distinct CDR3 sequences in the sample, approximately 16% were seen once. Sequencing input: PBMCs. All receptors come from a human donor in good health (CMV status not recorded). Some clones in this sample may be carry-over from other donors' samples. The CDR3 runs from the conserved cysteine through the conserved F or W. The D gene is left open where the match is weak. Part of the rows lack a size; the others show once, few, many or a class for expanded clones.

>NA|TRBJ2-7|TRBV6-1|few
CASNWGLIAGYEQYF
TGTGCCAGCAATTGGGGCCTAATCGCGGGCTACGAGCAGTACTTC
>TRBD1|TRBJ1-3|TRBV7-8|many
CASSIQGAQGNTIYF
TGTGCCAGCAGCATACAGGGGGCGCAGGGAAACACCATATATTTT
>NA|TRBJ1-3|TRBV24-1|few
CATSDPSGSSGNTIYF
TGTGCCACCAGTGATCCCTCCGGAAGCTCTGGAAACACCATATATTTT
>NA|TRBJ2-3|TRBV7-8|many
CASSAGGEAQYF
TGTGCCAGCAGCGCCGGGGGTGAGGCGCAGTATTTT
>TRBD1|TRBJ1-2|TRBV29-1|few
CSVATDRTFDGYTF
TGCAGCGTTGCCACGGACAGGACCTTTGATGGCTACACCTTC
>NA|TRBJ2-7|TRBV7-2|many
CASSFGGVNPYEQYF
TGTGCCAGCAGCTTCGGCGGGGTCAACCCCTACGAGCAGTACTTC
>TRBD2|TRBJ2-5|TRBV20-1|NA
CSALAGGGQETQYF
TGCAGTGCTCTAGCGGGGGGGGGACAAGAGACCCAGTACTTC
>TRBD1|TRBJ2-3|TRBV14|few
CASSQTGGFADTQYF
TGTGCCAGCAGCCAAACAGGGGGCTTTGCAGATACGCAGTATTTT
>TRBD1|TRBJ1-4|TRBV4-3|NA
CASAPGTVNEKLFF
TGCGCCAGCGCACCCGGGACAGTGAATGAAAAGCTGTTTTTT
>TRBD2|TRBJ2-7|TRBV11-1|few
CASSPGRASYEQYF
TGTGCCAGCAGCCCCGGGAGGGCCTCCTACGAGCAGTACTTT
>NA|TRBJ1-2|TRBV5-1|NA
CASSPEGPLYGYTF
TGCGCCAGCAGCCCCGAAGGCCCTCTTTATGGCTACACCTTC